This T cell receptor (beta chain) was obtained from a study of blood T cell repertoires in COVID-19. In the authors' workflow: Amplification of reference gene primers was used by the study to estimate nucleated cell counts. Libraries were prepared by immunoSEQ multiplex PCR; TCRdb keeps only in-frame clonotypes and omits some of them. V and J calls and clone size are given by that table; D and trimming were obtained from the DNA. The top ten hold around 1.7% of the sample, which has fewer than 400,000 clones, about nine tenths seen once. V was pared by 2 bases and J by 1 base, with 18 bases between. CDR1 is SGHRS and CDR2 is YFSETQ in the germline V gene. The CDR3 has 18 amino acids.

The sequence derives from a woman in her 30s who had recovered from COVID-19. Sequencing used PBMCs or T cells enriched from blood (not recorded which). The chain combines TRBV5-1 with TRBJ2-2; a possible D gene is TRBD1 (6 bases). CDR3 loop: CASSFGRGQAMNTGELFF. The CDR3 DNA reads as TGCGCCAGCAGCTTCGGCAGGGGTCAAGCGATGAACACCGGGGAGCTGTTTTTT.